The clone carrying this T cell receptor beta chain was seen once. The method was immunoSEQ multiplex PCR; TCRdb's version includes in-frame clones alone and lacks a portion of them. The table includes roughly 71,000 clones, 90% to 95% detected once. The entry originates in a study of T cell changes during pregnancy in multiple sclerosis. V dropped 1 base and J dropped 5; count of bases not matched to a gene: 12. Germline CDR1 is SGHVS and CDR2 is FQNEAQ. CDR3 length: 17 amino acids. Sequenced here: peripheral blood, sampled in the first trimester of pregnancy. The rearrangement links TRBV7-8 to TRBJ2-5; 8 positions agree with TRBD2. The TCR sequence derives from a female donor in good health, enrolled as a control in a pregnancy study. This CDR3 is CASSLGGGRGGGETQYF. The CDR3 DNA is TGTGCCAGCAGCTTAGGAGGCGGCCGGGGGGGCGGGGAGACCCAGTACTTC. The full variable domain, in which reference TRBV7-8 and TRBJ2-5 provide the parts outside the CDR3, is GAGVSQSPRYKVAKRGQDVALRCDPISGHVSLFWYQQALGQGPEFLTYFQNEAQLDKSGLPSDRFFAERPEGSVSTLKIQRTQQEDSAVYLCASSLGGGRGGGETQYFGPGTRLLVL.